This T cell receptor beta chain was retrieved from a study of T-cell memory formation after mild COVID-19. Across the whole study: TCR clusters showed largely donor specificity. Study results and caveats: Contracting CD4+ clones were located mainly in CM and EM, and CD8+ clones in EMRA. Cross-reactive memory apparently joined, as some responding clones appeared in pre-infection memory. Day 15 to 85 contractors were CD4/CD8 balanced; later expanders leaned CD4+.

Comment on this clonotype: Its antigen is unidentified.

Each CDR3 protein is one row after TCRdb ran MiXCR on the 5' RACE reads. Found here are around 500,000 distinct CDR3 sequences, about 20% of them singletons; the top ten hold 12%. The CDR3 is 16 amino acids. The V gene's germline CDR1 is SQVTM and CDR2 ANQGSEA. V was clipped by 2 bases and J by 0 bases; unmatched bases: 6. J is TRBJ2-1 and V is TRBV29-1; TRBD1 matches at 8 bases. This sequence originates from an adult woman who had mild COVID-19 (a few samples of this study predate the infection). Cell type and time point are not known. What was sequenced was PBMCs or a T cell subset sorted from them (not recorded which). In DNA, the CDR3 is TGCAGCGTTGAAATCGACAGGGGCTACTCCTACAATGAGCAGTTCTTC. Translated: CSVEIDRGYSYNEQFF.